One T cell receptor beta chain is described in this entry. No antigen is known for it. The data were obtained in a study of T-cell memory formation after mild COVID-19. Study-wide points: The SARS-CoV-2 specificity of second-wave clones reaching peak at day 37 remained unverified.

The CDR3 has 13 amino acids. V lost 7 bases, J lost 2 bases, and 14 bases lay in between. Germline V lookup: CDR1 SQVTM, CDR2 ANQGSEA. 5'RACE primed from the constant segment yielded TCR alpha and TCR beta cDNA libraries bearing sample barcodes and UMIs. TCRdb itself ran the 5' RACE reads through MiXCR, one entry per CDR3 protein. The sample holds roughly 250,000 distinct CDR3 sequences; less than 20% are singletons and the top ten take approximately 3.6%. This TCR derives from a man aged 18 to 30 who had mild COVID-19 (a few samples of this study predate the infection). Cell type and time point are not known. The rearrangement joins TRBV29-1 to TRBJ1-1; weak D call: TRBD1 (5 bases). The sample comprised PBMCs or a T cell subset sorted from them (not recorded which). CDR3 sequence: CSAGGAINTEAFF. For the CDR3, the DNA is TGCAGCGCCGGAGGGGCTATCAACACTGAAGCTTTCTTT.